This T cell receptor beta chain was obtained from a study of blood T cell repertoires in COVID-19. Study overall: Sites across the United States, Italy and Spain contributed samples from acute and convalescent COVID-19. In each case, the material was cDNA or gDNA derived from T cells, B-cell-depleted T cells, or PBMCs.

The germline gives CDR1 KGHDR, CDR2 SFDVKD. CDR3 length: 16 residues. The J segment lost 6 bases and the V segment lost 4 bases, leaving 8 bases of the junction unmatched. Under the authors' procedure: Amplifying reference gene primers gave estimates of nucleated cell counts. Here immunoSEQ multiplex PCR was the method, and the copy in TCRdb shows in-frame clones only, minus some. V and J calls and clone size are copied from that table; D and trimming were computed from the DNA. This repertoire shows about 220,000 clones, roughly 84% found once; its top ten account for approximately 10%. This chain links TRBV24-1 with TRBJ2-1; TRBD2 matches 10 bases. Sequenced: peripheral blood. This receptor was taken from a man aged 50 or older with active or convalescent COVID-19. The CDR3 bases are TGTGCCACCAGTGAAGGGGGGTGGACTAGCGGCAATGAGCAGTTCTTC. This codes for CATSEGGWTSGNEQFF.